This T cell receptor beta chain was obtained from a study of blood T cell repertoires in COVID-19. Study details: From the United States, Italy and Spain came samples of acute and convalescent COVID-19. Nucleic acid was either cDNA or gDNA, and it came from T cells, B-cell-depleted T cells, or PBMCs.

As handled by the study authors: From reference gene primer amplification, estimates of nucleated cell counts were derived. Generated by immunoSEQ multiplex PCR, the TCRdb table keeps only in-frame clones and is missing some. That table furnishes V, J and clone size, whereas the DNA furnished D and trimming. The data hold around 87,000 clones, with around four fifths observed a single time. Germline assignment: CDR1 LGHNA and CDR2 YSLEER. This CDR3 comprises 17 residues. Trimming left V 4 bases short and J 4 bases short, with 20 bases between. This sequence was found in a woman of 80 years or more with acute or convalescent COVID-19. The chain joins TRBV4-3 to TRBJ1-3; perhaps TRBD1 as D (5 bases). The sequenced material came from peripheral blood. CDR3: CASSPANIRGSGNTIYF. CDR3 DNA sequence: TGCGCCAGCAGCCCAGCCAATATTCGGGGGTCCGGAAACACCATATATTTT.